This T cell receptor (beta chain) was sequenced for a study of identifying expanded T cells in peripheral blood. Using immunoSEQ multiplex PCR, the repertoire was profiled, and TCRdb retains in-frame clones only, with some absent. The sample consists of 80,000 to 90,000 clones, approximately 90% of them appearing once. CDR3 size: 14 residues. Germline V gene sequence: CDR1 LNHDA, CDR2 SQIVND (reference sequence). V gave up 10 bases and J gave up 10 bases; unmatched junction bases: 12. This clone was recorded once. Sequencing was done on a sample of blood. The TCR was taken from a person aged 18 to 75 in good health. This rearrangement joins TRBV19 to TRBJ2-1, with 11 bases fitting TRBD2. The CDR3 loop is CATTSGSLRWEQFF. The CDR3 bases are TGTGCCACCACTAGCGGGAGCCTCAGGTGGGAGCAGTTCTTC.